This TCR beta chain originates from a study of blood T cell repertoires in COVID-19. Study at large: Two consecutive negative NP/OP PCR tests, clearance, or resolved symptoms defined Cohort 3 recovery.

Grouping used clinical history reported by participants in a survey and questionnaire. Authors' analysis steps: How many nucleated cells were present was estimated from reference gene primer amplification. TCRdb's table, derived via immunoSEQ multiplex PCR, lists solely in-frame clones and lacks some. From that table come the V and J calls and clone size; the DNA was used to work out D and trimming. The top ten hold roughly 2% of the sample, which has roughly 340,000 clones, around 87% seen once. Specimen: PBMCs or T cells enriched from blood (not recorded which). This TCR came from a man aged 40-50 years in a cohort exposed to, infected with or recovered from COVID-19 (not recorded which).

CDR3 protein: CASSPNREPYEQYF. In DNA, the CDR3 is TGCGCCAGCAGCCCCAACAGGGAACCCTACGAGCAGTACTTC. The chain combines TRBV10-1 with TRBJ2-7; weak D call: TRBD1 (6 bases). CDR3 size: 14 residues. V gave up 6 bases and J gave up 2 bases, with 14 bases separating them. CDR1 and CDR2 (germline): WNHNN, SYGVQD (reference sequence).